The entry that follows covers one TCR beta chain sequence. Its antigen is unknown. The data stem from a study of cytomegalovirus exposure and HLA in healthy donors. The length of the CDR3 is 14 residues. V was cut by 4 bases and J by 4 bases, with 13 bases left in between. Germline V gene lookup returns CDR1 MGHDK and CDR2 SYGVNS. PCR amplification relied on 60 Vbeta primers (plus 13 Jbeta primers). Sequencing used immunoSEQ multiplex PCR; TCRdb keeps in-frame clones, though not all of them. The data contain approximately 170,000 clones, 68% of them seen just once; the ten biggest clones take up 2.5% to 3.5%. Points from the study as a whole: A link between a missense DCLRE1C variant and TCR beta V- and J-gene trimming emerged from a later analysis. A few CMV-associated chains were confirmed in vitro to be specific for CMV antigens.

The source material was PBMCs. V usage is TRBV25-1 and J usage is TRBJ1-2, with D tentatively TRBD1 (6 bases). The TCR sequence derives from a woman in her 40s in good health and CMV-seropositive. The CDR3 loop reads CASSVGGTGYGYTF. The CDR3 DNA is TGTGCCAGCAGTGTAGGGGGAACGGGCTATGGCTACACCTTC.